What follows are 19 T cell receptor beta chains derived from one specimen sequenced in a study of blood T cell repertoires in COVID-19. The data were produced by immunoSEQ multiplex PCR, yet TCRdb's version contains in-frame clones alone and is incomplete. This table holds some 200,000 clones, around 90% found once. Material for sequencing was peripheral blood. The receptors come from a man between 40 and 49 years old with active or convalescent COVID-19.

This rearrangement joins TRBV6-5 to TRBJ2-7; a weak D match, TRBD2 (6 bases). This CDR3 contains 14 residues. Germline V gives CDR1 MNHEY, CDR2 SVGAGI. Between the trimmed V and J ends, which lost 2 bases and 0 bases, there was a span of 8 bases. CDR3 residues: CASSYRGSSYEQYF. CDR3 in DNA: TGTGCCAGCAGTTACCGGGGGTCCTCCTACGAGCAGTACTTC.

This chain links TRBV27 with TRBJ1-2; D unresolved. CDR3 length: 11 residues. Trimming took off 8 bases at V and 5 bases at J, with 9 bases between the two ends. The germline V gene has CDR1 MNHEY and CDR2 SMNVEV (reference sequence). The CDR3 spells CASSPGYGYTF. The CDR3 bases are TGTGCCAGCTCCCCGGGGTATGGCTACACCTTC.

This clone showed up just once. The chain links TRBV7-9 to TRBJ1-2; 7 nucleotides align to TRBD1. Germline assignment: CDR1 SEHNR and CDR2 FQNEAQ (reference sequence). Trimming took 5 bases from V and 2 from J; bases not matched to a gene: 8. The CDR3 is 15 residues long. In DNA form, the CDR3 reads TGTGCCAGCAGCGGAGGGGGCAGGGTAAACTATGGCTACACCTTC. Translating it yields CASSGGGRVNYGYTF.

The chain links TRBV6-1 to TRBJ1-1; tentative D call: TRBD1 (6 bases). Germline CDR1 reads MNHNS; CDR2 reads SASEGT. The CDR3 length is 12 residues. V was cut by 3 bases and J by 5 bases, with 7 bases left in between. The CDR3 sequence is CASSDRGTEAFF. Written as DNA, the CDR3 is TGTGCCAGCAGTGACAGGGGTACTGAAGCTTTCTTT.

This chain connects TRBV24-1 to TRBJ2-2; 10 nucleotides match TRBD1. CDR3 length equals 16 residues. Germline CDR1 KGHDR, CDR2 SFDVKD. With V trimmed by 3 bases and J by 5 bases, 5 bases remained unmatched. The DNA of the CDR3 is TGTGCCACCAGTGATCCAGGACAGGGGGAAACCGGGGAGCTGTTTTTT. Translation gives CATSDPGQGETGELFF.

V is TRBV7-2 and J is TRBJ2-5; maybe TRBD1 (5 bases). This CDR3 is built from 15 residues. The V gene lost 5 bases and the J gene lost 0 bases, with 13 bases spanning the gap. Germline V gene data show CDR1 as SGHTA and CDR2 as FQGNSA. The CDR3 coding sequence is TGTGCCAGCAGCCTCAAGGGGCCGTACCAAGAGACCCAGTACTTC. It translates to CASSLKGPYQETQYF.

This CDR3 is CASSQGTGGFEKLFF. The CDR3 DNA reads TGCGCCAGCAGCCAGGGGACAGGGGGGTTTGAAAAACTGTTTTTT. The chain is built from TRBV4-3 and TRBJ1-4; 11 bases align to TRBD1. V lost 3 bases to trimming and J lost 7 bases; unmatched junction nucleotides: 4. Germline assignment: CDR1 LGHNA and CDR2 YSLEER. This CDR3 has 15 residues.

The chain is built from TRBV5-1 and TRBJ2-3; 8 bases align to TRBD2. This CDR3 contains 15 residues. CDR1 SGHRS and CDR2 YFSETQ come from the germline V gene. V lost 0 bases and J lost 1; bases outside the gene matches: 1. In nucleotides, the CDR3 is TGCGCCAGCAGCTTGGAACTAGCGGGCACAGATACGCAGTATTTT. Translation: CASSLELAGTDTQYF.

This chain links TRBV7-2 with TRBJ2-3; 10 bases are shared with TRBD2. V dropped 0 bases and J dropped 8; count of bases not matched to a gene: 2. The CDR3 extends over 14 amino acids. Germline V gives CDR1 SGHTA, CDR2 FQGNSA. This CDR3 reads CASSLALAGGTQYF. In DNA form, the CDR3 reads TGTGCCAGCAGCTTAGCCTTAGCGGGAGGTACGCAGTATTTT.

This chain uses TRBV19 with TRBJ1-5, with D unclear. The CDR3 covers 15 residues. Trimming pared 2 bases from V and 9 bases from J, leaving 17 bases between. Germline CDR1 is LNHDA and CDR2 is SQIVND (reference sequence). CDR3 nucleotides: TGTGCCAGTAGTATACGATCCGGGAAGCTTTGGCCCCAGCATTTT. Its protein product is CASSIRSGKLWPQHF.

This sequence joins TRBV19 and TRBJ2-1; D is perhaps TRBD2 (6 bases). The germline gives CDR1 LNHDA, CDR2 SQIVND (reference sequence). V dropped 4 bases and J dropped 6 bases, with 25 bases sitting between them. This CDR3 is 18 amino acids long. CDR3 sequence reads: CASSKFFGGMARSNEQFF. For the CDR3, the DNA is TGTGCCAGTAGTAAGTTCTTTGGCGGGATGGCTCGGAGCAATGAGCAGTTCTTC.

CDR3 DNA sequence: TGTGCCAGCAGCCAAACGTGGGCCATCGGAAATCAGCCCCAGCATTTT. Its protein product is CASSQTWAIGNQPQHF. The chain carries TRBV3-1 (or the pseudogene TRBV3-2) and TRBJ1-5; D call uncertain. CDR1 is LGHDT, CDR2 YNNKEL, per germline (reference sequence). The CDR3 sequence is 16 residues long. Trimming pared 2 bases from V and 4 bases from J, leaving 15 bases between.

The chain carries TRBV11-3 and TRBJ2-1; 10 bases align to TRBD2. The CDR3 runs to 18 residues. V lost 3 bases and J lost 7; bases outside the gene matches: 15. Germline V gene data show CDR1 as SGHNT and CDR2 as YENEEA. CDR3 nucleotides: TGTGCCAGCAGCTTCATACTAGCGGGACTTACCGCCCGGAATGAGCAGTTCTTC. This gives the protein CASSFILAGLTARNEQFF.

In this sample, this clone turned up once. The CDR3 bases are TGTGCCAGCAGTCCGGGGGGTTATTACAATGAGCAGTTCTTC. It codes for CASSPGGYYNEQFF. The chain links TRBV7-2 to TRBJ2-1, with TRBD2 matching over 7 bases. The germline V gene has CDR1 SGHTA and CDR2 FQGNSA. Trimming took 6 bases from V and 4 from J; bases not matched to a gene: 6. The CDR3 length is 14 residues.

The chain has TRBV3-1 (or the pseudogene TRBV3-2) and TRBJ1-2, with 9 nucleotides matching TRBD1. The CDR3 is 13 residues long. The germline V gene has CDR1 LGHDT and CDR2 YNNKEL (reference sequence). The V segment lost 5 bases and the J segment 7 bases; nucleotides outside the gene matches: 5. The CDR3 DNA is TGTGCCAGCAGCAACAGGGGGCTTGGTGGCTACACCTTC. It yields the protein CASSNRGLGGYTF.

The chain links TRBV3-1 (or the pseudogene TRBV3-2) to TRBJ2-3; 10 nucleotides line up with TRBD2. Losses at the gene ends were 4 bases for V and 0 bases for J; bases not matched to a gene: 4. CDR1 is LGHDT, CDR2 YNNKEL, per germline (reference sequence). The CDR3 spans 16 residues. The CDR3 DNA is TGTGCCAGCAGCCGGACTAGCGGTGCTAGCACAGATACGCAGTATTTT. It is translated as CASSRTSGASTDTQYF.

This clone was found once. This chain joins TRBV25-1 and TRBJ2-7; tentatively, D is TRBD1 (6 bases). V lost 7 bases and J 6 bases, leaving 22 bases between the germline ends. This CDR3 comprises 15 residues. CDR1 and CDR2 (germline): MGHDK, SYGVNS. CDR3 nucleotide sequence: TGTGCCAGCAACTCCCTGGCAGGGGCGTGGGCCGAGCAGTACTTC. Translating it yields CASNSLAGAWAEQYF.

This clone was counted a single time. The CDR3 here is CASSLSATSTGELFF. The DNA for the CDR3 is TGTGCCAGCAGCTTATCAGCGACCTCCACCGGGGAGCTGTTTTTT. The V call is TRBV7-9, the J call TRBJ2-2; D is uncertain. V was trimmed by 2 bases and J by 4 bases, leaving 11 bases between them. The CDR3 is 15 residues long. Germline CDR1 is SEHNR and CDR2 is FQNEAQ (reference sequence).

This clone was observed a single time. CDR3 coding DNA: TGTGCCAGCAGACAGGGAAGTCAGGGAAACACCATATATTTT. Amino acids: CASRQGSQGNTIYF. The rearrangement joins TRBV28 to TRBJ1-3, with D perhaps TRBD1 (6 bases). Germline assignment: CDR1 MDHEN and CDR2 SYDVKM. The CDR3 covers 14 residues. The ends were cut back, 6 bases at V and 4 bases at J, with 13 bases in the middle.